This T cell receptor (beta chain) was obtained from a study of blood T cell repertoires in COVID-19. The overall study: Samples came from the United States, Italy and Spain, spanning acute and convalescent COVID-19. T cells, B-cell-depleted T cells, or PBMCs supplied cDNA or gDNA.

Authors' methods: Amplification of reference gene primers was used by the study to estimate nucleated cell counts. This table comes from immunoSEQ multiplex PCR, and its TCRdb copy is limited to in-frame clones, with some not included. Clone size and V and J calls were adopted from that table, with D and trimming inferred from the DNA. Of more than 300,000 clones listed, approximately 87% were seen once; the top ten hold more than 9%. Germline V lookup: CDR1 SGDLS, CDR2 YYNGEE. V was pared by 3 bases and J by 2 bases, with 7 bases of the junction left unmatched. CDR3 size: 15 residues. The sequence was collected from a woman aged 25 to 45 with COVID-19, enrolled during active disease. This chain uses TRBV9 with TRBJ2-5; 7 nucleotides align to TRBD2. The sample was peripheral blood. CDR3 amino acids: CASSAGTTYQETQYF. Here the CDR3 DNA reads TGTGCCAGCAGCGCCGGGACTACTTATCAAGAGACCCAGTACTTC.